This TCR beta chain derives from a study of cytomegalovirus exposure and HLA in healthy donors. Notes on the study in general: There was a cluster of highly shared sequence variants that was likely a sequencing artifact. CMV serostatus was the sole immune exposure data available. Exclusion as indistinguishable affected some V segments, including TRBV6-2 and TRBV6-3.

Looked up from germline, CDR1 is MNHNS and CDR2 is SASEGT. The CDR3 length is 14 residues. PCR amplification relied on 60 Vbeta primers (plus 13 Jbeta primers). Sequencing was performed with immunoSEQ multiplex PCR; in TCRdb, only in-frame clones are kept and a portion is missing. The profile shows 90,000 to 120,000 clones, less than 80% of them singletons. Comments on this clone: The target antigen is unknown.

Sequencing was carried out using PBMCs. The receptor's source is a man younger than 40 in good health and CMV-seronegative. This chain uses TRBV6-1 with TRBJ1-5; 7 positions agree with TRBD1. The better agreement between TRBJ2-3 and the DNA end casts doubt on the J call. CDR3 DNA: TGTGCCAGCAGCCTTGGGACAGTTCATCAGCCCCAGTATTTT. Translating gives CASSLGTVHQPQYF.